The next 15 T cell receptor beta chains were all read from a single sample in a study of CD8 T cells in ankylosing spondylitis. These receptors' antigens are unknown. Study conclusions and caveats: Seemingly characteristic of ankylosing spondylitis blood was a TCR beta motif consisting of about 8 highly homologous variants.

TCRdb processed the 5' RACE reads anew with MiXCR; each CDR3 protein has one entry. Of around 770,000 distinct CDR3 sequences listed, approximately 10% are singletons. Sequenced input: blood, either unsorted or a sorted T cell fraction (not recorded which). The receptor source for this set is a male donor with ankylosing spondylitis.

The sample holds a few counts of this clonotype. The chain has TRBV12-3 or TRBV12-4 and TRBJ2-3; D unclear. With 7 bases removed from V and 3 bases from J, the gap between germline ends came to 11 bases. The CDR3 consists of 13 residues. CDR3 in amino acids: CASTERQTDTQYF. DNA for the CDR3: TGTGCCAGCACCGAGCGCCAGACAGATACGCAGTATTTT.

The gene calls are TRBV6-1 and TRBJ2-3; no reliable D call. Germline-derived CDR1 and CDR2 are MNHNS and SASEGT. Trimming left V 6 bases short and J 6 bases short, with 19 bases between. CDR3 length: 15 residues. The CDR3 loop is CASSPALEVSDTQYF. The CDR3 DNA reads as TGTGCCAGCAGCCCCGCTTTAGAAGTATCGGATACGCAGTATTTT.

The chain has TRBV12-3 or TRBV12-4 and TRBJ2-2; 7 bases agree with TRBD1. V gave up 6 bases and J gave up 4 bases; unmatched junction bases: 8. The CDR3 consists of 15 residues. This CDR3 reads CASRRDRVGTGELFF. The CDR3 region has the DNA TGTGCCAGCAGGCGAGACAGGGTCGGCACCGGGGAGCTGTTTTTT.

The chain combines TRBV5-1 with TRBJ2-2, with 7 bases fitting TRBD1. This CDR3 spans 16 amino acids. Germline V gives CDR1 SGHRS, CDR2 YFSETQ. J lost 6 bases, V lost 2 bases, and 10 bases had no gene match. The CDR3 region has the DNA TGCGCCAGCAGCTTACGGGACAGTAGAAGTCCCGGGGAGCTGTTTTTT. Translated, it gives CASSLRDSRSPGELFF.

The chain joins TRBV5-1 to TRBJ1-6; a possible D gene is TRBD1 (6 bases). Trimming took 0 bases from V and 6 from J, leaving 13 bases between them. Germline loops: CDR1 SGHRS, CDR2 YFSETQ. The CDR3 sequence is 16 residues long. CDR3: CASSLASGGLNSPLHF. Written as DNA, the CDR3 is TGCGCCAGCAGCTTGGCATCCGGGGGCCTTAATTCACCCCTCCACTTT.

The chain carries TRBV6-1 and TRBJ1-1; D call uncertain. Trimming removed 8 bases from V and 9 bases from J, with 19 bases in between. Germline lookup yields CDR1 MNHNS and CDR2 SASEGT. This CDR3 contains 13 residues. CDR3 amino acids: CASLKEVVSQAFF. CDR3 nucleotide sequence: TGTGCCAGCCTCAAAGAAGTGGTTTCCCAAGCTTTCTTT.

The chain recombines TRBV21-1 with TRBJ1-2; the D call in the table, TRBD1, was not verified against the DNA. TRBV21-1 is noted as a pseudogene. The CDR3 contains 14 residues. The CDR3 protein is CASSIRRVSGGYTF. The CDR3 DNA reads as TGTGCCAGCAGCATACGCAGGGTATCGGGCGGCTACACCTTC.

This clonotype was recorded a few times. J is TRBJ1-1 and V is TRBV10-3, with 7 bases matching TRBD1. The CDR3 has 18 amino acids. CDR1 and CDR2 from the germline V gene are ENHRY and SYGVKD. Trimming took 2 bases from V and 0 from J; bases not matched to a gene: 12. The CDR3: CAISEPRTGSLMNTEAFF. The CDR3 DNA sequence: TGTGCCATCAGTGAGCCAAGGACAGGCAGCCTCATGAACACTGAAGCTTTCTTT.

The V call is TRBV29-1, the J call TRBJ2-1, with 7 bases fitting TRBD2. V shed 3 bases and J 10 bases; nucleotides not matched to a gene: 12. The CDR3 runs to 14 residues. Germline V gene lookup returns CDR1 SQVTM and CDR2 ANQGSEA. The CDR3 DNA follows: TGCAGCGTTGATTTATTGCGGGGGACGAAGGAGCAGTTCTTC. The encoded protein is CSVDLLRGTKEQFF.

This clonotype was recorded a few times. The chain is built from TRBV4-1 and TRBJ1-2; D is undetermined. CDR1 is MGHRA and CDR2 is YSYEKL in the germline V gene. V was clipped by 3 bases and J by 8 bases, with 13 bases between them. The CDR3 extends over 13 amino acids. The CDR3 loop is CASSQGVSSGYTF. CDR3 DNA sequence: TGCGCCAGCAGCCAGGGTGTTTCAAGCGGCTACACCTTC.

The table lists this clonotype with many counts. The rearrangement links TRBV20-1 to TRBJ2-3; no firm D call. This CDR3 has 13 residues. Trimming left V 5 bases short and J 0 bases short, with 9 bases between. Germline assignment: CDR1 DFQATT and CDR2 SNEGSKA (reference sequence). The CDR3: CSAPRASTDTQYF. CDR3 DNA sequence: TGCAGTGCTCCCAGAGCTAGCACAGATACGCAGTATTTT.

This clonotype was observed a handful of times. The CDR3 DNA is TGTGCCAGCAGTTACTCGATTCGGGGCGGGATGGAGACCCAGTACTTC. Protein sequence: CASSYSIRGGMETQYF. This chain links TRBV6-5 with TRBJ2-5, with D perhaps TRBD2 (6 bases). The CDR3 contains 16 residues. Germline assignment: CDR1 MNHEY and CDR2 SVGAGI. V was pared by 0 bases and J by 5 bases, with 16 bases between.

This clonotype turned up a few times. DNA of the CDR3: TGTGCCTGGAGTGTAACGGGGCTCTACAATGAGCAGTTCTTC. Translation: CAWSVTGLYNEQFF. The rearrangement joins TRBV30 to TRBJ2-1; D may be TRBD1 or TRBD2 (5 bases each). This CDR3 is built from 14 residues. The germline V gene has CDR1 GTSNPN and CDR2 SVGIG (reference sequence). V was pared by 0 bases and J by 3 bases, with 9 bases between.

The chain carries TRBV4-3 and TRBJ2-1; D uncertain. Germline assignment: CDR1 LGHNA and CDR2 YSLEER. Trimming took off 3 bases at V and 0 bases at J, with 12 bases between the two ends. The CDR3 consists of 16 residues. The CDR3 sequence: CASSQSPPRSYNEQFF. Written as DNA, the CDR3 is TGCGCCAGCAGCCAGTCTCCACCCCGCTCCTACAATGAGCAGTTCTTC.

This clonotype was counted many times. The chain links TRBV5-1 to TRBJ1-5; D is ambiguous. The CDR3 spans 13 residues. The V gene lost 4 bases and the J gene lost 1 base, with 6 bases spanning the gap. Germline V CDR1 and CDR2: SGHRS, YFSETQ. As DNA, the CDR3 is TGCGCCAGCAGCACGGACAGCAATCAGCCCCAGCATTTT. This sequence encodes CASSTDSNQPQHF.